The rows below give T cell receptor beta chains drawn from one sample of a study of cytomegalovirus exposure and HLA in healthy donors. Sequencing used immunoSEQ multiplex PCR; TCRdb keeps in-frame clones, though not all of them. Here the sample spans 90,000 to 130,000 clones, under 85% being singletons. Sequencing was performed on PBMCs. Every receptor here comes from a man aged 30 to 45 in good health and CMV-seropositive. CDR3s include the opening cysteine and the closing phenylalanine or tryptophan. Fields, in order: clone size, V gene, D gene, J gene, CDR3 DNA, CDR3 protein. D genes are given only for firm matches. Some rows mark clone size as missing; the rest say once, few, many or name a class of expanded clone.

abundance: few; v_gene: TRBV5-6; d_gene: -; j_gene: TRBJ1-1; CDR3nt: TGTGCCAGCAGCTTTACGGGTAGTGCTGAAGCTTTCTTT; CDR3aa: CASSFTGSAEAFF
abundance: few; v_gene: TRBV6-5; d_gene: -; j_gene: TRBJ1-5; CDR3nt: TGTGCCAGCAGCCAGGAGGGGCGCAATCAGCCCCAGCATTTT; CDR3aa: CASSQEGRNQPQHF
abundance: -; v_gene: TRBV10-3; d_gene: TRBD1; j_gene: TRBJ1-4; CDR3nt: TGTGCCGCCAAGACAGGGCTTAATGAAAAACTGTTTTTT; CDR3aa: CAAKTGLNEKLFF
abundance: once; v_gene: TRBV5-1; d_gene: TRBD1; j_gene: TRBJ2-1; CDR3nt: TGCGCCAGCAGCATCGACAGGGGAGAGGGTGAGCAGTTCTTC; CDR3aa: CASSIDRGEGEQFF
abundance: few; v_gene: TRBV2; d_gene: -; j_gene: TRBJ2-2; CDR3nt: TGTGCCAGCCGGCAGGGGTACACCGGGGAGCTGTTTTTT; CDR3aa: CASRQGYTGELFF
abundance: few; v_gene: TRBV6-6; d_gene: -; j_gene: TRBJ1-6; CDR3nt: TGTGCCAGCGGTCTGGACAGCAATTCACCCCTCCACTTT; CDR3aa: CASGLDSNSPLHF
abundance: -; v_gene: TRBV25-1; d_gene: TRBD2; j_gene: TRBJ2-1; CDR3nt: TGTGCCAGCAGCGCGGGGGACGAGCAGTTCTTC; CDR3aa: CASSAGDEQFF
abundance: -; v_gene: TRBV29-1; d_gene: TRBD2; j_gene: TRBJ2-3; CDR3nt: TGCAGCGTGGAACCGGGACTAATCACAGATACGCAGTATTTT; CDR3aa: CSVEPGLITDTQYF
abundance: -; v_gene: TRBV27; d_gene: TRBD1; j_gene: TRBJ2-1; CDR3nt: TGTGCCAGCATCTCCGACAGGCCGGGACAGGGGCATGAGCAGTTCTTC; CDR3aa: CASISDRPGQGHEQFF
abundance: few; v_gene: TRBV19; d_gene: -; j_gene: TRBJ1-1; CDR3nt: TGTGCCAGTAGTATAGGCGGGGGCACTGAAGCTTTCTTT; CDR3aa: CASSIGGGTEAFF
abundance: -; v_gene: TRBV19; d_gene: TRBD2; j_gene: TRBJ2-1; CDR3nt: TGTGCCAGTAATCCAGCGGGGCGTCGGAATGAGCAGTTCTTC; CDR3aa: CASNPAGRRNEQFF
abundance: -; v_gene: TRBV2; d_gene: TRBD2; j_gene: TRBJ2-7; CDR3nt: TGTGCCAGCAGTGAAACGTGGACTAGCGGGGGGAATACCTACGAGCAGTACTTC; CDR3aa: CASSETWTSGGNTYEQYF
abundance: -; v_gene: TRBV7-2; d_gene: TRBD2; j_gene: TRBJ2-1; CDR3nt: TGTGCCAGCAGCTTAGCGGGCGGGGGGGCCCATGAGCAGTTCTTC; CDR3aa: CASSLAGGGAHEQFF
abundance: -; v_gene: TRBV11-2; d_gene: TRBD1; j_gene: TRBJ1-1; CDR3nt: TGTGCCAGCAGTTCCTACGATGGACAGGGAGGAACTGAAGCTTTCTTT; CDR3aa: CASSSYDGQGGTEAFF
abundance: -; v_gene: TRBV7-9; d_gene: TRBD1; j_gene: TRBJ2-3; CDR3nt: TGTGCCAGCAGCTTATTTCAGACAGGGGATACGCAGTATTTT; CDR3aa: CASSLFQTGDTQYF
abundance: once; v_gene: TRBV5-1; d_gene: -; j_gene: TRBJ1-1; CDR3nt: TGCGCCAGCAGCTTGAGAGTGAACACTGAAGCTTTCTTT; CDR3aa: CASSLRVNTEAFF
abundance: -; v_gene: TRBV28; d_gene: -; j_gene: TRBJ2-4; CDR3nt: TGTGCCAGCAGTTTAAAGGGGTTGAACATTCAGTACTTC; CDR3aa: CASSLKGLNIQYF
abundance: -; v_gene: TRBV2; d_gene: -; j_gene: TRBJ2-3; CDR3nt: TGTGCCGACCGACAGGAATCTAGCACAGATACGCAGTATTTT; CDR3aa: CADRQESSTDTQYF
abundance: -; v_gene: TRBV11-3; d_gene: -; j_gene: TRBJ2-3; CDR3nt: TGTGCCAGCAGCTTAGCACAGGGTGGAGGAGATACGCAGTATTTT; CDR3aa: CASSLAQGGGDTQYF
abundance: -; v_gene: TRBV11-2; d_gene: -; j_gene: TRBJ2-7; CDR3nt: TGTGCCAGCAGCTTAGGACAGTTCTACGAGCAGTACTTC; CDR3aa: CASSLGQFYEQYF
abundance: once; v_gene: TRBV4-3; d_gene: TRBD2; j_gene: TRBJ2-1; CDR3nt: TGCGCCAGCAGCCAAGAGAGCGGGGGGCAGTACAATGAGCAGTTCTTC; CDR3aa: CASSQESGGQYNEQFF
abundance: -; v_gene: TRBV7-2; d_gene: TRBD2; j_gene: TRBJ2-5; CDR3nt: TGTGCCAGCAGCTTAGCGCTGGGAGGGGAGACCCAGTACTTC; CDR3aa: CASSLALGGETQYF
abundance: few; v_gene: TRBV6-5; d_gene: -; j_gene: TRBJ2-1; CDR3nt: TGTGCCAGCAGTGGGGTTAGTGGGGGGGCCCAATGGCAGTTCTTC; CDR3aa: CASSGVSGGAQWQFF
abundance: -; v_gene: TRBV18; d_gene: -; j_gene: TRBJ2-7; CDR3nt: TGTGCCAGCTCACCGACAACCAAGGAGCAGTACTTC; CDR3aa: CASSPTTKEQYF